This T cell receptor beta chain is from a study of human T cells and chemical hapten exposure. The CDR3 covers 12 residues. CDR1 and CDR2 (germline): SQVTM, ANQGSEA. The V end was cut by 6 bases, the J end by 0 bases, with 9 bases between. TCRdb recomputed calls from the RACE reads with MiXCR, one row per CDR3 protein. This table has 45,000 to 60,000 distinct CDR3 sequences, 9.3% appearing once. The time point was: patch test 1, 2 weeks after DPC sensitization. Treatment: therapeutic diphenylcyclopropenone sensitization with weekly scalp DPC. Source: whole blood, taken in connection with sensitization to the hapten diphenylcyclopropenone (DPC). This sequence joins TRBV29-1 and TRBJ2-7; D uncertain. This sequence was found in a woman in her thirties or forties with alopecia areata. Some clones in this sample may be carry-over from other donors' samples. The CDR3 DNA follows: TGCAGCGTGGCCGGGTCCTCCTACGAGCAGTACTTC. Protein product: CSVAGSSYEQYF.